The rows below give T cell receptor beta chains drawn from one sample of a study of T-cell memory formation after mild COVID-19. TCRdb analysed the 5' RACE reads with MiXCR anew, one entry per CDR3 protein. The sample contains about 68,000 distinct CDR3 sequences, approximately 15% of which appear only once. Sequencing input: PBMCs or a T cell subset sorted from them (not recorded which). These receptors originate from an adult woman who had mild COVID-19 (a few samples of this study predate the infection). Cell type and time point are not known. Each CDR3 is given with its conserved first and last residue. D genes are given only for firm matches. Size tells how often a clone was seen (once, few, many) or the class of an expanded clone, and some rows leave it out.

v_gene	j_gene	abundance	d_gene	CDR3nt	CDR3aa
TRBV6-5	TRBJ2-7	NA	TRBD2	TGTGCCAGCAGTCACGGTAGCGGGAGGTCCTACGAGCAGTACTTC	CASSHGSGRSYEQYF
TRBV29-1	TRBJ2-2	few	TRBD1	TGCAGCGTTGAGTCCGGGACAGGGGGGCCCGGGGAGCTGTTTTTT	CSVESGTGGPGELFF
TRBV7-9	TRBJ1-2	NA	TRBD1	TGTGCCAGCAGCTTGGGACAGAGAAACTATGGCTACACCTTC	CASSLGQRNYGYTF
TRBV5-5	TRBJ2-7	few	NA	TGTGCCAGCAGCTCTTTTTTACGGCAGACAAAAGATTATAACGAGCAGTACTTC	CASSSFLRQTKDYNEQYF
TRBV7-2	TRBJ2-6	NA	NA	TGTGCCAGCAGCTTACTTGGCGGCTCTGGGGCCAACGTCCTGACTTTC	CASSLLGGSGANVLTF
TRBV19	TRBJ1-5	NA	NA	TGTGCCAGTAGTCCCGGACAGAATTACAATCAGCCCCAGCATTTT	CASSPGQNYNQPQHF
TRBV13	TRBJ1-2	few	TRBD1	TGTGCCAGCAGCGCTGGACAGGGGGTTTATGGCTACACCTTC	CASSAGQGVYGYTF
TRBV5-1	TRBJ2-3	few	NA	TGCGCCAGCAGCATCAGGGACCCGGGACTCCCTCACGAGATGACGCAGTATTTT	CASSIRDPGLPHEMTQYF
TRBV7-6	TRBJ2-3	NA	TRBD2	TGTGCCAGCAGCTTAGCGCCGCTAGCGGGGCTCACAGATACGCAGTATTTT	CASSLAPLAGLTDTQYF
TRBV14	TRBJ2-4	NA	NA	TGTGCCAGCAGCCAAGATGAGGCGAGGGTCGTTTCGGCCAAAAACATTCAGTACTTC	CASSQDEARVVSAKNIQYF
TRBV7-9	TRBJ2-2	NA	TRBD1	TGTGCCAGCAGCACTGACAGGGAAGGGGCCACCGGGGAGCTGTTTTTT	CASSTDREGATGELFF
TRBV29-1	TRBJ2-4	once	NA	TGCAGCGTTGAATTGCAGGGGCTCATTCAGTACTTC	CSVELQGLIQYF
TRBV4-1	TRBJ2-5	NA	NA	TGCGCCAGCAGCCACACCCGACAGGAGATGAGGGAGACCCAGTACTTC	CASSHTRQEMRETQYF
TRBV5-1	TRBJ2-7	NA	NA	TGCGCCAGCAGCTTGGTGGGGGTAGGAGGTTACGAGCAGTACTTC	CASSLVGVGGYEQYF
TRBV7-6	TRBJ2-2	once	NA	TGTGCCAGCAGCTTAGCCTGGGGGGAGCTGTTTTTT	CASSLAWGELFF
TRBV7-8	TRBJ2-3	NA	TRBD1	TGTGCCAGCAGCTTATGGGGACAGAACACAGATACGCAGTATTTT	CASSLWGQNTDTQYF
TRBV6-5	TRBJ2-7	few	TRBD2	TGTGCCAGCAGTTACTCTGGCGGGGGGTCCTCCTACGAGCAGTACTTC	CASSYSGGGSSYEQYF
TRBV7-2	TRBJ2-1	NA	NA	TGTGCCAGCAGCTTAGGACGGCTGCAATTTGCGGGACAGAGCTCCTACAATGAGCAGTTCTTC	CASSLGRLQFAGQSSYNEQFF
TRBV13	TRBJ2-7	NA	TRBD1	TGTGCCAGCAGCTTAGGGACAGGGGGTAGCGAGCAGTACTTC	CASSLGTGGSEQYF
TRBV4-3	TRBJ2-3	few	NA	TGCGCCAGCAGCCAAGAGGTGGGACTCACAGATACGCAGTATTTT	CASSQEVGLTDTQYF
TRBV20-1	TRBJ1-1	NA	NA	TGCAGTGCTAGTAACCGACAATCCCCTGAAGCTTTCTTT	CSASNRQSPEAFF
TRBV5-1	TRBJ2-1	few	TRBD2	TGCGCCAGCAGCCTGCCTGGACTAGACGTCCACAATGAGCAGTTCTTC	CASSLPGLDVHNEQFF
TRBV12-3/TRBV12-4	TRBJ2-1	few	NA	TGTGCCAGCAGTCTAGGGACCCCCGGGAATGAGCAGTTCTTC	CASSLGTPGNEQFF
TRBV15	TRBJ1-2	few	NA	TGTGCCACCAGCGATATGTGGGGTAGCTATGGCTACACCTTC	CATSDMWGSYGYTF
TRBV27	TRBJ2-7	NA	NA	TGTGCCAGCAGTACGGGACTCCCCTACGAGCAGTACTTC	CASSTGLPYEQYF
TRBV30	TRBJ2-7	NA	NA	TGTGCCTGGAGTGCGGGGGTGGGCTCCTACGAGCAGTACTTC	CAWSAGVGSYEQYF
TRBV5-1	TRBJ1-3	NA	NA	TGCGCCAGCAGCCACGGACGTATCTCTGGAAACACCATATATTTT	CASSHGRISGNTIYF
TRBV5-6	TRBJ2-7	few	NA	TGTGCCAGCAGCCCCCAAAGAGGGGTTCTCCCCCCGTACGAGCAGTACTTC	CASSPQRGVLPPYEQYF
TRBV24-1	TRBJ2-1	few	TRBD2	TGTGCCACCAGTGATGGGCGACTAGCGGGAGCCTACAATGAGCAGTTCTTC	CATSDGRLAGAYNEQFF
TRBV7-8	TRBJ2-4	many	NA	TGTGCCAGCAGTTATCCAGACTCCCTAGCCAAAAACATTCAGTACTTC	CASSYPDSLAKNIQYF